This TCR beta chain was sequenced in a study of blood T cell repertoires in COVID-19. At the level of the study: Acute and convalescent COVID-19 samples came from the United States, Italy and Spain.

Here immunoSEQ multiplex PCR was the method, and the copy in TCRdb shows in-frame clones only, minus some. The data contain 73,000 or so clones, just over 85% of them singletons. CDR1 is SEHNR, CDR2 FQNEAQ, per germline (reference sequence). This CDR3 is 14 amino acids long. Trimming removed 5 bases from V and 0 bases from J; junction bases left unmatched: 2. The sample comprised peripheral blood. The genes are TRBV7-9 and TRBJ2-7; 9 nucleotides line up with TRBD2. This receptor was identified in a man aged 25 to 40 with acute or convalescent COVID-19. The CDR3, as DNA: TGTGCCAGCAGCCTTAGCGGGAGCTCCTACGAGCAGTACTTC. This translates into CASSLSGSSYEQYF.